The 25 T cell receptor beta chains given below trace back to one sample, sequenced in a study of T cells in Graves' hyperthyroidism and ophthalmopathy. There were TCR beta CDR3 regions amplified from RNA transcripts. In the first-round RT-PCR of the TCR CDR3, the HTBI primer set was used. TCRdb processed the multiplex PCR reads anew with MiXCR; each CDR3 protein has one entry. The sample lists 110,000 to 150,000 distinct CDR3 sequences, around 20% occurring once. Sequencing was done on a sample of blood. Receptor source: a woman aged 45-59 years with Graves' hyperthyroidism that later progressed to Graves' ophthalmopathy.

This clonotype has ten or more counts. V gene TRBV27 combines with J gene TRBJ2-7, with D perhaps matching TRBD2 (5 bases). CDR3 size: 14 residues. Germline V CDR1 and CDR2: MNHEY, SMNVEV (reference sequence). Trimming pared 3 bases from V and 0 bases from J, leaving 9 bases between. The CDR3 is CASSFGGPSYEQYF. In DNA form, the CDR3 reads TGTGCCAGCAGTTTCGGCGGGCCCTCCTACGAGCAGTACTTC.

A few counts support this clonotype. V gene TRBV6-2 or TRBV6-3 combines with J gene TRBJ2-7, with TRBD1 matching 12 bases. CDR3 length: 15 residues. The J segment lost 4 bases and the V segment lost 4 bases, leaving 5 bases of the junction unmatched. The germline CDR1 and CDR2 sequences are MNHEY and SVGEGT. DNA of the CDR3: TGTGCCAGCAGTTTTCGGGACAGGGGGCGGTACGAGCAGTACTTC. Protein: CASSFRDRGRYEQYF.

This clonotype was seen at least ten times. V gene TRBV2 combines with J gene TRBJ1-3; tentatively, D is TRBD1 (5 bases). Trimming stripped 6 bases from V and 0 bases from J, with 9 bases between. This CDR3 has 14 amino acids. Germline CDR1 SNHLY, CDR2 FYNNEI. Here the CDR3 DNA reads TGTGCCAGCAGCTCGACAGCCTCTGGAAACACCATATATTTT. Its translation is CASSSTASGNTIYF.

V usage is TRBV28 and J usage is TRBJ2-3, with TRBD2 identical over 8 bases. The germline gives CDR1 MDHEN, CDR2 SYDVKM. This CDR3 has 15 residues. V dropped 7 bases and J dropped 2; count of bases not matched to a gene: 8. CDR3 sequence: CASMSPSGLTDTQYF. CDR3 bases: TGTGCCAGCATGTCCCCTAGCGGGCTCACAGATACGCAGTATTTT.

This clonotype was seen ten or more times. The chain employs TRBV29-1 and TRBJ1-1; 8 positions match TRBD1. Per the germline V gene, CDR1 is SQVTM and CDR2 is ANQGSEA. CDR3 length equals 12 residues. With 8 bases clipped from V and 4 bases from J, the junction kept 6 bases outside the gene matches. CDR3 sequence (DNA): TGCAGCATCGGACAGGGCCCCACTGAAGCTTTCTTT. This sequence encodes CSIGQGPTEAFF.

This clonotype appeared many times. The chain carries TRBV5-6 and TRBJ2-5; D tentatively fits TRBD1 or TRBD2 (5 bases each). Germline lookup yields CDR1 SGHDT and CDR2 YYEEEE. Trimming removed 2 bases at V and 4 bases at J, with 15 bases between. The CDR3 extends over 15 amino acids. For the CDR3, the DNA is TGTGCCAGCAGCTTTGTTGGGGGAGTAGGAGAGACCCAGTACTTC. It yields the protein CASSFVGGVGETQYF.

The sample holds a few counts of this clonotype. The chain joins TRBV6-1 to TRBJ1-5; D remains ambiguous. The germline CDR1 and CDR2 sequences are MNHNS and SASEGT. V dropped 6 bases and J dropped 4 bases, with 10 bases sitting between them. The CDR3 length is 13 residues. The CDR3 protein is CASSQVGNQPQHF. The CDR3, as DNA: TGTGCCAGCAGCCAGGTGGGGAATCAGCCCCAGCATTTT.

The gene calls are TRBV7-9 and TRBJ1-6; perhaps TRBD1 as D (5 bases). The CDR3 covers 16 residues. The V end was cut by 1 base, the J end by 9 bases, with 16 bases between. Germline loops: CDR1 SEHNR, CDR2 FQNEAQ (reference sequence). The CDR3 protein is CASSLEDRPGGSPLHF. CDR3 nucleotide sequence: TGTGCCAGCAGCTTAGAGGACCGTCCCGGGGGTTCACCCCTCCACTTT.

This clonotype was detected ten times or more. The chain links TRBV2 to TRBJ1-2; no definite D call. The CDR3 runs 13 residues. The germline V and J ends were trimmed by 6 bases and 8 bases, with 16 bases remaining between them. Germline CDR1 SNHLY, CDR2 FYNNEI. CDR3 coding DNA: TGTGCCAGCAGCCCGGGAACCCTCGACGGCTACACCTTC. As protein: CASSPGTLDGYTF.

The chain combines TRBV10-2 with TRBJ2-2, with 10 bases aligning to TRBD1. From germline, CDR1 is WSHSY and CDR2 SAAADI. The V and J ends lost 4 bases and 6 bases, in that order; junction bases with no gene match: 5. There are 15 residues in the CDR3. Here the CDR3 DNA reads TGCGCCAGCAGTGTAACGGGACAGGGGTCCGGGGAGCTGTTTTTT. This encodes CASSVTGQGSGELFF.

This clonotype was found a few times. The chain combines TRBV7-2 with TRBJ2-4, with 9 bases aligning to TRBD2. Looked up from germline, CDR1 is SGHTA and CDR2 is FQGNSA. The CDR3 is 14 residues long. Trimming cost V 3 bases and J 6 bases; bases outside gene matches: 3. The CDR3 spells CTSSFGGGGNIQYF. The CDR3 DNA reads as TGTACCAGCAGCTTCGGCGGGGGGGGAAACATTCAGTACTTC.

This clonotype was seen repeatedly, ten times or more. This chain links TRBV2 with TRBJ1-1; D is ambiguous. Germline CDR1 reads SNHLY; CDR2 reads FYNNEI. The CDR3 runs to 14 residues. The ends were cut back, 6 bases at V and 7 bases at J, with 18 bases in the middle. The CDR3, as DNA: TGTGCCAGCAGGGGTCTAGCGGGCGGCAATGAAGCTTTCTTT. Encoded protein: CASRGLAGGNEAFF.

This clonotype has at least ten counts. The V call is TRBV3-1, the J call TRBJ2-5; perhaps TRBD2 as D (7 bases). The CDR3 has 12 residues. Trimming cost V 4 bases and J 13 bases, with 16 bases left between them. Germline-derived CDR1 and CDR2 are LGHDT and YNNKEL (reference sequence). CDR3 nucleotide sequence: TGTGCCAGCAGCCCCCTCGGGGGGCACGCGTACTTC. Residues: CASSPLGGHAYF.

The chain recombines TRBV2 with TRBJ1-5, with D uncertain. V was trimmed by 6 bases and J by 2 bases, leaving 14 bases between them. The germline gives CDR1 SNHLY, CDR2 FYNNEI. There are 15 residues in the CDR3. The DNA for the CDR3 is TGTGCCAGCAGCGTAGGACCGCTGGGCAATCAGCCCCAGCATTTT. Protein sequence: CASSVGPLGNQPQHF.

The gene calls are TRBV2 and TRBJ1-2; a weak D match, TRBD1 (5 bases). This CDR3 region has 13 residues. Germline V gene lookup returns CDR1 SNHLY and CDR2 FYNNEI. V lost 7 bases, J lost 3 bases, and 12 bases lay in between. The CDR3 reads CASNREGDYGYTF. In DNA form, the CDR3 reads TGTGCCAGCAACAGAGAAGGGGACTATGGCTACACCTTC.

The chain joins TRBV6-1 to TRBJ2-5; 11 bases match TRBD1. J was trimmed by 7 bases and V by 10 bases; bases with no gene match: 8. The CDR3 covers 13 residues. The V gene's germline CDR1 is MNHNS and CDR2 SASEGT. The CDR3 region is CATQNGTGGTQYF. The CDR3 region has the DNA TGTGCCACGCAAAACGGGACAGGGGGGACCCAGTACTTC.

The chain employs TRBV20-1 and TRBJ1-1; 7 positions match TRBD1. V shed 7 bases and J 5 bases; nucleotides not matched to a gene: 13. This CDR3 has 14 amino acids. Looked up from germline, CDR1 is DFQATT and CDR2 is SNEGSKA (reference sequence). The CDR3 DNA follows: TGCAGTGGGACCCCGAGACAGGGAAAAACTGAAGCTTTCTTT. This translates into CSGTPRQGKTEAFF.

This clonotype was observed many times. As DNA, the CDR3 is TGTGCCATCAGTGACCGGACAGTTAACACTGAAGCTTTCTTT. Encoded protein: CAISDRTVNTEAFF. V gene TRBV10-3 combines with J gene TRBJ1-1; tentatively, D is TRBD1 (6 bases). Per the germline V gene, CDR1 is ENHRY and CDR2 is SYGVKD. V dropped 3 bases and J dropped 2 bases, with 10 bases sitting between them. CDR3 length: 14 residues.

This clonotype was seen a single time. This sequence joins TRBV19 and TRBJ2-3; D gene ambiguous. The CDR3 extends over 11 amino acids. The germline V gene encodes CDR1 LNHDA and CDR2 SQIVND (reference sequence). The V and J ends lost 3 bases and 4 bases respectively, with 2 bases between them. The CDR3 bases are TGTGCCAGTAGTATGGCAGATACGCAGTATTTT. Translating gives CASSMADTQYF. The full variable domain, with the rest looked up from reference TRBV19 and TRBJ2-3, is DGGITQSPKYLFRKEGQNVTLSCEQNLNHDAMYWYRQDPGQGLRLIYYSQIVNDFQKGDIAEGYSVSREKKESFPLTVTSAQKNPTAFYLCASSMADTQYFGPGTRLTVL.

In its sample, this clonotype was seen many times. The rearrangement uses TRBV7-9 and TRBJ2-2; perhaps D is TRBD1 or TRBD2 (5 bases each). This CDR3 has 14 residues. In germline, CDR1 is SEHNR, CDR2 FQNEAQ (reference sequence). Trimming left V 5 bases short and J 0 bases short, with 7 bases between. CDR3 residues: CASSRDANTGELFF. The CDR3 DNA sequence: TGTGCCAGCAGCCGGGACGCGAACACCGGGGAGCTGTTTTTT.

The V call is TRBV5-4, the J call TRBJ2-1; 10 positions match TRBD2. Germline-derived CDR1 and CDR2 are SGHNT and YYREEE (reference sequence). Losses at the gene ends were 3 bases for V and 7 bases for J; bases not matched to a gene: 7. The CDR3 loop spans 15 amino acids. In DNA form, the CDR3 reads TGTGCCAGCAGCTCGGAGCGGGAGGGGAAAAATGAGCAGTTCTTC. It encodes CASSSEREGKNEQFF.

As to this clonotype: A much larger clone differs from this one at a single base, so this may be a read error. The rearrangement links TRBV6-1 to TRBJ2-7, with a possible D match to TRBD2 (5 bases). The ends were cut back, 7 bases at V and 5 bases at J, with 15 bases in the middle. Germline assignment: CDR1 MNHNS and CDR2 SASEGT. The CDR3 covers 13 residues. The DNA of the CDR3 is TGTGCCAGCATTGGCGTGCGAGGGAACGAGCAGTACTTC. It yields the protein CASIGVRGNEQYF.

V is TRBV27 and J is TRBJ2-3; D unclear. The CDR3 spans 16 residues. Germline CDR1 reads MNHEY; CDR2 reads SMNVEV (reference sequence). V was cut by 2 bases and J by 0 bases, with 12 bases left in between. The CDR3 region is CASSLTPTASTDTQYF. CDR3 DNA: TGTGCCAGCAGTTTAACCCCCACTGCTAGCACAGATACGCAGTATTTT.

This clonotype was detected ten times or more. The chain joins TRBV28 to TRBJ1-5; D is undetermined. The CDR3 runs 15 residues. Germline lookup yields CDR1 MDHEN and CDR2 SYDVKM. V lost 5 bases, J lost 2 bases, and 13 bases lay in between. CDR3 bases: TGTGCCAGCAGTGAAGAGGGAAGGGGCAATCAGCCCCAGCATTTT. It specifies CASSEEGRGNQPQHF.

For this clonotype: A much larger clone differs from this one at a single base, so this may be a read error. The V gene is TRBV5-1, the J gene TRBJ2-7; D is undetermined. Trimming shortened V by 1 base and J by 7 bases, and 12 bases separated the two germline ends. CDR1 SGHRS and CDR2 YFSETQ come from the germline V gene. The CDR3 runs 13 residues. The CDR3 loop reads CASSLCPPTEQYF. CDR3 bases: TGCGCCAGCAGCTTGTGCCCCCCTACAGAGCAGTACTTC.